The 32 T cell receptor beta chains below come from one sample, sequenced in a study of T cell responses to AZD1222 COVID-19 vaccine. Profiled with immunoSEQ multiplex PCR; TCRdb holds only in-frame clones, not every one. The sample lists 150,000 or so clones, more than 85% occurring once. This specimen was peripheral blood, taken on day 0 of AZD1222 vaccination. These TCRs come from an adult in good health.

This chain joins TRBV4-2 and TRBJ1-2; a possible D gene is TRBD1 (5 bases). V lost 0 bases and J lost 5, with 25 bases in between. The V gene's germline CDR1 is LGHNA and CDR2 YNFKEQ. The CDR3 is made up of 19 amino acids. CDR3 nucleotides: TGTGCCAGCAGCCAAGAAAGCGGAGACAGTCGGGTTATGGGGTATGGCTACACCTTC. This gives the protein CASSQESGDSRVMGYGYTF.

The rearrangement uses TRBV10-3 and TRBJ2-1, with 9 bases fitting TRBD1. V shed 8 bases and J 9 bases; nucleotides not matched to a gene: 11. Germline values: CDR1 ENHRY, CDR2 SYGVKD. The CDR3 covers 14 residues. The CDR3 bases are TGTGCCATCTGTTGGACAGGGGAGGGTTGTGAGCAGTTCTTC. Translating it yields CAICWTGEGCEQFF.

This clone appeared a few times. The V and J genes are TRBV6-2 or TRBV6-3 and TRBJ1-5, with TRBD1 matching 7 bases. V trimming: 2 bases; J trimming: 2 bases; junction bases outside the gene matches: 18. The CDR3 consists of 20 residues. In germline, CDR1 is MNHEY, CDR2 SVGEGT. This chain's CDR3 is CASSYRRPGTESFRNQPQHF. For the CDR3, the DNA is TGTGCCAGCAGTTACCGGCGACCAGGGACAGAGAGTTTCCGCAATCAGCCCCAGCATTTT.

The chain recombines TRBV7-9 with TRBJ1-2, with 11 bases lining up with TRBD1. Germline loops: CDR1 SEHNR, CDR2 FQNEAQ (reference sequence). The length of the CDR3 is 16 residues. Losses at the gene ends were 3 bases for V and 6 bases for J; bases not matched to a gene: 9. In DNA form, the CDR3 reads TGTGCCAGCAGCTTGCCCGGGGACAGGGGGAAAAATGGCTACACCTTC. This codes for CASSLPGDRGKNGYTF.

The chain employs TRBV27 and TRBJ2-6; D gene uncertain. CDR3 length: 13 residues. Germline CDR1 reads MNHEY; CDR2 reads SMNVEV (reference sequence). V dropped 7 bases and J dropped 0 bases, with 4 bases sitting between them. This CDR3 is CASTSSGANVLTF. The CDR3, as DNA: TGTGCCAGCACCTCCTCTGGGGCCAACGTCCTGACTTTC.

The chain is built from TRBV9 and TRBJ2-3; 10 nucleotides line up with TRBD1. Looked up from germline, CDR1 is SGDLS and CDR2 is YYNGEE. The CDR3 loop spans 17 amino acids. Unmatched junction bases numbered 10, after V lost 3 bases and J lost 3 bases. The CDR3 here is CASSGTPGQGLTDTQYF. The CDR3 coding sequence is TGTGCCAGCAGCGGTACCCCGGGACAGGGGCTAACAGATACGCAGTATTTT.

The chain couples TRBV5-4 to TRBJ2-1; 8 bases match TRBD2. This CDR3 contains 16 residues. In germline, CDR1 is SGHNT, CDR2 YYREEE (reference sequence). With 4 bases clipped from V and 7 bases from J, the junction kept 13 bases outside the gene matches. The CDR3 spells CASSRARRLASNEQFF. Here the CDR3 DNA reads TGTGCCAGCAGCCGTGCCCGCCGACTAGCGTCAAATGAGCAGTTCTTC.

The chain employs TRBV19 and TRBJ2-7, with TRBD2 matching 8 bases. The CDR3 has 18 residues. Germline assignment: CDR1 LNHDA and CDR2 SQIVND (reference sequence). J gave up 0 bases and V 3 bases, and 13 bases lay outside the gene matches. CDR3 coding DNA: TGTGCCAGTAGTATTCAGTCGGGCACTAGCGGCAGCTCCTACGAGCAGTACTTC. This gives the protein CASSIQSGTSGSSYEQYF.

This clone was seen just once. The chain links TRBV4-3 to TRBJ1-6; 10 bases are a match to TRBD1. The germline V gene encodes CDR1 LGHNA and CDR2 YSLEER. Trimming took 1 base from V and 8 from J; bases not matched to a gene: 5. The CDR3 loop spans 16 amino acids. DNA of the CDR3: TGCGCCAGCAGCCAAGCTCCCGGGACAGGGGATTCACCCCTCCACTTT. The encoded protein is CASSQAPGTGDSPLHF.

This chain connects TRBV19 to TRBJ1-4; D not certain. Trimming cost V 1 base and J 5 bases, with 11 bases left between them. This CDR3 contains 15 residues. Germline CDR1 reads LNHDA; CDR2 reads SQIVND (reference sequence). The CDR3 bases are TGTGCCAGTAGTATAGGTTCACGGACGAATGAAAAACTGTTTTTT. Its protein is CASSIGSRTNEKLFF. Drawing the rest from reference TRBV19 and TRBJ1-4, the complete variable domain is DGGITQSPKYLFRKEGQNVTLSCEQNLNHDAMYWYRQDPGQGLRLIYYSQIVNDFQKGDIAEGYSVSREKKESFPLTVTSAQKNPTAFYLCASSIGSRTNEKLFFGSGTQLSVL.

The rearrangement uses TRBV9 and TRBJ1-3; D not certain. Trimming removed 4 bases from V and 0 bases from J, with 14 bases in between. Germline lookup yields CDR1 SGDLS and CDR2 YYNGEE. The CDR3 runs 16 residues. The CDR3, as DNA: TGTGCCAGCAGCACAAGGGCGGGAGGCTCTGGAAACACCATATATTTT. This gives the protein CASSTRAGGSGNTIYF. The variable domain in full, completed from reference TRBV9 and TRBJ1-3, reads DSGVTQTPKHLITATGQRVTLRCSPRSGDLSVYWYQQSLDQGLQFLIQYYNGEERAKGNILERFSAQQFPDLHSELNLSSLELGDSALYFCASSTRAGGSGNTIYFGEGSWLTVV.

This chain links TRBV28 with TRBJ1-5; D is possibly TRBD1 (5 bases). Trimming pared 3 bases from V and 4 bases from J, leaving 13 bases between. The CDR3 is 15 residues long. Germline CDR1 and CDR2: MDHEN and SYDVKM. The CDR3 protein is CASSLGRALNQPQHF. The CDR3 DNA sequence: TGTGCCAGCAGTTTGGGCAGGGCACTGAATCAGCCCCAGCATTTT.

The V call is TRBV6-6, the J call TRBJ2-2; tentatively, D is TRBD2 (6 bases). There are 14 residues in the CDR3. Germline CDR1 is MNHNY and CDR2 is SVGAGI (reference sequence). Trimming removed 4 bases at V and 0 bases at J, with 6 bases between. The CDR3: CASSSGANTGELFF. The CDR3 DNA reads as TGTGCCAGCAGTTCGGGGGCGAACACCGGGGAGCTGTTTTTT.

This clone was recorded once. The J gene is TRBJ2-1, the V gene TRBV7-2, with 11 positions matching TRBD2. V lost 1 base to trimming and J lost 10 bases; unmatched junction nucleotides: 6. CDR3 length: 15 residues. Germline CDR1 and CDR2: SGHTA and FQGNSA. The CDR3 sequence is CASSLGGLAGGEQFF. CDR3 DNA sequence: TGTGCCAGCAGCTTAGGTGGACTAGCGGGCGGGGAGCAGTTCTTC. Drawing the rest from reference TRBV7-2 and TRBJ2-1, the complete variable domain is GAGVSQSPSNKVTEKGKDVELRCDPISGHTALYWYRQSLGQGLEFLIYFQGNSAPDKSGLPSDRFSAERTGGSVSTLTIQRTQQEDSAVYLCASSLGGLAGGEQFFGPGTRLTVL.

The V gene is TRBV27, the J gene TRBJ1-6, with D possibly TRBD1 on 5 matching bases. CDR3 size: 16 residues. V gave up 0 bases and J gave up 10 bases, with 16 bases separating them. Germline values: CDR1 MNHEY, CDR2 SMNVEV (reference sequence). The chain's CDR3 is CASSLSWGRGASPLHF. The CDR3, as DNA: TGTGCCAGCAGTTTATCGTGGGGACGAGGGGCCTCACCCCTCCACTTT.

The chain joins TRBV5-6 to TRBJ1-6; TRBD1 aligns across 7 bases. V lost 4 bases to trimming and J lost 10 bases; unmatched junction nucleotides: 11. Germline V gives CDR1 SGHDT, CDR2 YYEEEE. There are 15 residues in the CDR3. CDR3 nucleotides: TGTGCCAGCAGCCCCTCTTACACAGGGGTGTCACCCCTCCACTTT. It codes for CASSPSYTGVSPLHF.

The chain combines TRBV19 with TRBJ2-7; 9 bases fit TRBD1. The V gene's germline CDR1 is LNHDA and CDR2 SQIVND (reference sequence). The CDR3 contains 17 residues. V gave up 0 bases and J gave up 5 bases; unmatched junction bases: 11. The CDR3 loop reads CASSIDGLGTGSHEQYF. The CDR3 DNA is TGTGCCAGTAGTATAGATGGTTTGGGGACAGGGTCCCACGAGCAGTACTTC.

The V and J genes are TRBV6-5 and TRBJ1-1; 8 positions match TRBD1. This CDR3 has 13 residues. Germline V gene data show CDR1 as MNHEY and CDR2 as SVGAGI. The V segment lost 6 bases and the J segment 4 bases; nucleotides outside the gene matches: 4. The CDR3 bases are TGTGCCAGCAGCCGGGGACAGGTCACTGAAGCTTTCTTT. Its translation: CASSRGQVTEAFF.

The chain links TRBV9 to TRBJ1-3; D perhaps matches TRBD1 (5 bases). Germline V CDR1 and CDR2: SGDLS, YYNGEE. The CDR3 covers 15 residues. With 0 bases removed from V and 8 bases from J, the gap between germline ends came to 15 bases. In nucleotides, the CDR3 is TGTGCCAGCAGCGTAGTCGGGGGTTCAGTAGACACCATATATTTT. Encoded protein: CASSVVGGSVDTIYF. Full variable domain (missing parts from reference TRBV9 and TRBJ1-3): DSGVTQTPKHLITATGQRVTLRCSPRSGDLSVYWYQQSLDQGLQFLIQYYNGEERAKGNILERFSAQQFPDLHSELNLSSLELGDSALYFCASSVVGGSVDTIYFGEGSWLTVV.

The sample holds one count of this clone. The chain links TRBV7-3 to TRBJ2-1; D is perhaps TRBD1 or TRBD2 (5 bases each). V was clipped by 0 bases and J by 0 bases, with 15 bases between them. The CDR3 is made up of 18 amino acids. Germline V gene data show CDR1 as SGHTA and CDR2 as FQGTGA. The CDR3 region is CASSLTGPGASSYNEQFF. DNA for the CDR3: TGTGCCAGCAGCTTAACGGGGCCCGGGGCCAGCTCCTACAATGAGCAGTTCTTC. The whole variable domain, remainder taken from reference TRBV7-3 and TRBJ2-1, is GAGVSQTPSNKVTEKGKYVELRCDPISGHTALYWYRQSLGQGPEFLIYFQGTGAADDSGLPNDRFFAVRPEGSVSTLKIQRTERGDSAVYLCASSLTGPGASSYNEQFFGPGTRLTVL.

The chain combines TRBV7-2 with TRBJ2-3; 11 nucleotides align to TRBD2. V shed 2 bases, J shed 6 bases, and the junction held 7 bases outside the gene matches. The CDR3 loop spans 16 amino acids. Germline assignment: CDR1 SGHTA and CDR2 FQGNSA. The CDR3 bases are TGTGCCAGCAGCTTAAGTCTAGCGGGGGGCGGGGATACGCAGTATTTT. Protein: CASSLSLAGGGDTQYF.

V gene TRBV6-5 combines with J gene TRBJ1-5; D perhaps matches TRBD1 (5 bases). CDR1 and CDR2 (germline): MNHEY, SVGAGI. This CDR3 spans 13 amino acids. The germline V and J ends were trimmed by 7 bases and 5 bases, with 12 bases remaining between them. The chain's CDR3 is CASTPGAYQPQHF. CDR3 nucleotides: TGTGCCAGCACCCCCGGGGCGTATCAGCCCCAGCATTTT.

The rearrangement uses TRBV24-1 and TRBJ2-3; TRBD2 agrees at 9 bases. V shed 7 bases and J 6 bases; nucleotides not matched to a gene: 10. The CDR3 contains 15 residues. The germline V gene encodes CDR1 KGHDR and CDR2 SFDVKD. CDR3 sequence (DNA): TGTGCCACCAGCAAAAGCGGGAGGCCCGGTGATACGCAGTATTTT. Its protein product is CATSKSGRPGDTQYF.

The rearrangement joins TRBV5-6 to TRBJ2-7; D gene unclear. The CDR3 totals 12 residues. The V and J ends lost 4 bases and 2 bases respectively, with 7 bases between them. CDR1 SGHDT and CDR2 YYEEEE come from the germline V gene. The CDR3 region is CASSGPAYEQYF. The CDR3 DNA reads as TGTGCCAGCAGCGGGCCAGCCTACGAGCAGTACTTC. Together with reference TRBV5-6 and TRBJ2-7, the CDR3 gives the full variable domain: DAGVTQSPTHLIKTRGQQVTLRCSPKSGHDTVSWYQQALGQGPQFIFQYYEEEERQRGNFPDRFSGHQFPNYSSELNVNALLLGDSALYLCASSGPAYEQYFGPGTRLTVT.

V and J are TRBV18 and TRBJ2-5; D is unresolved. CDR1 and CDR2 (germline): KGHSH, LQKENI. The CDR3 sequence is 17 residues long. V was trimmed by 1 base and J by 1 base, leaving 16 bases between them. DNA for the CDR3: TGTGCCAGCTCACCACGTCAAGTTCAAGCCCCCCAAGAGACCCAGTACTTC. It yields the protein CASSPRQVQAPQETQYF.

The chain links TRBV7-2 to TRBJ2-7; the D is unclear. The ends were cut back, 1 base at V and 0 bases at J, with 10 bases in the middle. This CDR3 is 15 amino acids long. Germline assignment: CDR1 SGHTA and CDR2 FQGNSA. CDR3 region: CASSLGVGDSYEQYF. The CDR3 DNA follows: TGTGCCAGCAGCTTAGGAGTTGGGGACTCCTACGAGCAGTACTTC. The full variable domain, in which reference TRBV7-2 and TRBJ2-7 provide the parts outside the CDR3, is GAGVSQSPSNKVTEKGKDVELRCDPISGHTALYWYRQSLGQGLEFLIYFQGNSAPDKSGLPSDRFSAERTGGSVSTLTIQRTQQEDSAVYLCASSLGVGDSYEQYFGPGTRLTVT.

The gene calls are TRBV5-4 and TRBJ2-3, with 8 bases lining up with TRBD1. Losses at the gene ends were 10 bases for V and 4 bases for J; bases not matched to a gene: 11. This CDR3 region has 14 residues. Germline CDR1 is SGHNT and CDR2 is YYREEE (reference sequence). DNA of the CDR3: TGTGCCGGTAGGACAGGGAAGTTGGCAGATACGCAGTATTTT. It codes for CAGRTGKLADTQYF. The variable domain in full, with the rest retrieved from reference TRBV5-4 and TRBJ2-3, is ETGVTQSPTHLIKTRGQQVTLRCSSQSGHNTVSWYQQALGQGPQFIFQYYREEENGRGNFPPRFSGLQFPNYSSELNVNALELDDSALYLCAGRTGKLADTQYFGPGTRLTVL.

This clone appeared a single time. This chain connects TRBV28 to TRBJ1-5; D perhaps matches TRBD1 (5 bases). This CDR3 contains 14 residues. Per the germline V gene, CDR1 is MDHEN and CDR2 is SYDVKM. V was trimmed by 6 bases and J by 0 bases, leaving 9 bases between them. CDR3 coding DNA: TGTGCCAGCAGCCCCGACAGTAGCAATCAGCCCCAGCATTTT. It encodes CASSPDSSNQPQHF.

CDR3 sequence: CASSQIPLRGSPLHF. Here the CDR3 DNA reads TGTGCCAGCAGCCAAATACCCCTTCGAGGTTCACCCCTCCACTTT. The J gene is TRBJ1-6, the V gene TRBV3-1 (or the pseudogene TRBV3-2); no definite D call. The germline CDR1 and CDR2 sequences are LGHDT and YNNKEL (reference sequence). CDR3 length equals 15 residues. Deletions cut 2 bases from V and 9 bases from J, with 14 bases between.

A single count supports this clone. The gene calls are TRBV18 and TRBJ1-1; possibly TRBD1 for D (5 bases). V gave up 6 bases and J gave up 3 bases, with 14 bases separating them. The CDR3 covers 14 residues. Germline V gene data show CDR1 as KGHSH and CDR2 as LQKENI. In DNA, the CDR3 is TGTGCCAGCTCCCGAAGTGAAGGGGACACTGAAGCTTTCTTT. Encoded protein: CASSRSEGDTEAFF.

The CDR3 sequence: CASSSVVGAGGYTF. Written as DNA, the CDR3 is TGTGCCAGTAGTTCCGTTGTGGGGGCGGGTGGCTACACCTTC. The chain couples TRBV19 to TRBJ1-2; possible D gene TRBD1, 6 bases. The V gene lost 5 bases and the J gene lost 7 bases, with 17 bases spanning the gap. Germline V gene sequence: CDR1 LNHDA, CDR2 SQIVND (reference sequence). The CDR3 consists of 14 residues.

The count of this clone is one. This CDR3 is also generated by other DNA sequences in the sample. The CDR3 sequence: CASSFTGTGELFF. CDR3 nucleotide sequence: TGTGCCAGCAGTTTCACCGGGACCGGGGAGCTGTTTTTT. V usage is TRBV27 and J usage is TRBJ2-2, with D hard to call. Germline assignment: CDR1 MNHEY and CDR2 SMNVEV (reference sequence). V was pared by 3 bases and J by 5 bases, with 7 bases between. The CDR3 contains 13 residues.